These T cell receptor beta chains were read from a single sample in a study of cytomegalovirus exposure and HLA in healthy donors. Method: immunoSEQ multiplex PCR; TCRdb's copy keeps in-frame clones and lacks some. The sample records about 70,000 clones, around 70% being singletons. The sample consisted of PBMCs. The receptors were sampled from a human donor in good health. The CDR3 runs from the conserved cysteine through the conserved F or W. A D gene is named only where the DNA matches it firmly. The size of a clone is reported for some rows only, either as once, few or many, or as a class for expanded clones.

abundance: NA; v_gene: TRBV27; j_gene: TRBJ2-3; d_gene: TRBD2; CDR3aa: CASSGGTSGRTDTQYF; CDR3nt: TGTGCCAGCAGTGGCGGGACTAGCGGTCGCACAGATACGCAGTATTTT
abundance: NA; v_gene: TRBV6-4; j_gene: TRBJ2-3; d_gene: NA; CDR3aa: CASSDSTSTDTQYF; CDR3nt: TGTGCCAGCAGTGACTCGACTAGCACAGATACGCAGTATTTT
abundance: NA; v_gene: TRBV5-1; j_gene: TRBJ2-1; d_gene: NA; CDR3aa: CATTRDTYNEQFF; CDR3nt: TGCGCCACCACCCGGGACACCTACAATGAGCAGTTCTTC
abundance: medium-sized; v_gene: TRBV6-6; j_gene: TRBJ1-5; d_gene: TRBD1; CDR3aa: CASYGGTGVQPQHF; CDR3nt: TGTGCCAGCTACGGCGGGACAGGGGTTCAGCCCCAGCATTTT
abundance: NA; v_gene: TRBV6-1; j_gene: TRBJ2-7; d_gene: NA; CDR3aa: CASSLRGSYEQYF; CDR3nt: TGTGCCAGCAGTCTACGGGGATCCTACGAGCAGTACTTC
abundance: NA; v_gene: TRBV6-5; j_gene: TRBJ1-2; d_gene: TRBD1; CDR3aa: CASSYIRTGGNYGYTF; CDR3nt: TGTGCCAGCAGTTACATTAGGACAGGGGGGAACTATGGCTACACCTTC
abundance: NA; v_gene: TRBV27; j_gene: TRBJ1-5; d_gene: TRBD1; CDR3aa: CASSPSKWRGQGGSQPQHF; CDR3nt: TGTGCCAGCAGTCCCTCGAAATGGAGGGGACAGGGGGGAAGTCAGCCCCAGCATTTT
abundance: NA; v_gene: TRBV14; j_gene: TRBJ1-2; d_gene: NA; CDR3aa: CASSQGGGYGYTF; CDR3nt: TGTGCCAGCAGCCAAGGGGGCGGCTATGGCTACACCTTC
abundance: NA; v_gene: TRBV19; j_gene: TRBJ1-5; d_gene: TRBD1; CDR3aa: CASSTRGTGGINQPQHF; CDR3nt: TGTGCCAGTAGTACTAGGGGGACAGGGGGCATCAATCAGCCCCAGCATTTT
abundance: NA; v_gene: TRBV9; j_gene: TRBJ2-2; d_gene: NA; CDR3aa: CASSVSGTGELFF; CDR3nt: TGTGCCAGCAGCGTTTCGGGGACCGGGGAGCTGTTTTTT
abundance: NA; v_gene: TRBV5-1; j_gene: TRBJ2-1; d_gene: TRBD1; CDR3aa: CASSSFTSPGQGRNEQFF; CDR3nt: TGCGCCAGCAGCTCCTTTACCTCTCCGGGACAGGGGAGAAATGAGCAGTTCTTC
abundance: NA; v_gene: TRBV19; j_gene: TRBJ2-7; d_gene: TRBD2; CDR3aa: CASSIGTSMQTSHYEQYF; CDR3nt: TGTGCCAGTAGTATAGGAACTTCAATGCAGACTAGCCACTACGAGCAGTACTTC